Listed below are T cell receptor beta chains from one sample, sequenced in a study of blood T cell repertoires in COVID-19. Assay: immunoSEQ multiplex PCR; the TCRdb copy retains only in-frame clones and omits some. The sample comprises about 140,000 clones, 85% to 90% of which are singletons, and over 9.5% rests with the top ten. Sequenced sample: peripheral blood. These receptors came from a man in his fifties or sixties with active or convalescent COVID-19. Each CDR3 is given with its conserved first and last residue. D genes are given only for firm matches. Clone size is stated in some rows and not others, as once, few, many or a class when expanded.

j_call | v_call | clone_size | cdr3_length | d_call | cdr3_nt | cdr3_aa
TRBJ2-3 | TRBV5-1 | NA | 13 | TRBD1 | TGCGCCAGCAGCTCTGGACAGGCAGATACGCAGTATTTT | CASSSGQADTQYF
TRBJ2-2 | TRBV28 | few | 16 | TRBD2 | TGTGCCAGCAGTCTCGGGGGACTACCGAACACCGGGGAGCTGTTTTTT | CASSLGGLPNTGELFF
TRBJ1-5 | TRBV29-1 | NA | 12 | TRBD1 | TGCAGCGTGGGACAGGGTAATCAGCCCCAGCATTTT | CSVGQGNQPQHF
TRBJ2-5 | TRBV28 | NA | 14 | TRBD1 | TGTGCCACCGCGGACAGGGGCTTTCAAGAGACCCAGTACTTC | CATADRGFQETQYF
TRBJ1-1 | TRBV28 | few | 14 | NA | TGTGCCAGCAGACCCGGGGTCGTCTACACTGAAGCTTTCTTT | CASRPGVVYTEAFF
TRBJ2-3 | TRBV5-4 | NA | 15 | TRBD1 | TGTGCCAGCAGCGAAGAAGGGACAGGGGCCGATACGCAGTATTTT | CASSEEGTGADTQYF
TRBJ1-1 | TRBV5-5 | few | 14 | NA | TGTGCCAGCAGGATGAAATGGCGGGACACTGAAGCTTTCTTT | CASRMKWRDTEAFF
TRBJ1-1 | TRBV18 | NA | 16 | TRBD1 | TGTGCCAGCTCACTTGGGACAGGGGCCGTGGTTGGGGAAGCTTTCTTT | CASSLGTGAVVGEAFF
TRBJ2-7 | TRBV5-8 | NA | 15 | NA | TGTGCCAGCAGCTTGGTGGCAGGGGTCTCCTACGAGCAGTACTTC | CASSLVAGVSYEQYF
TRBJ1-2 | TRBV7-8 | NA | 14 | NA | TGTGCCAGCAGCCCAGGGGTCCCAGGGTCTGGCTACACCTTC | CASSPGVPGSGYTF
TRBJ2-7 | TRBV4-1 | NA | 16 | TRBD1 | TGCGCCAGCAGCCAAGACTTGAACAGGGGCCGCTACGAGCAGTACTTC | CASSQDLNRGRYEQYF
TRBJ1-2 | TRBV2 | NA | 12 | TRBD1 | TGTGCCAGCATCCGGGACAGAGATGGCTACACCTTC | CASIRDRDGYTF
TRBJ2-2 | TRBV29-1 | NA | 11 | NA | TGCAGCGTCCGCAGGGACGGGGAGCTGTTTTTT | CSVRRDGELFF
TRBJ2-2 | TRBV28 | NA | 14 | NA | TGTGCCAGCTACGAGACAGCGAACACCGGGGAGCTGTTTTTT | CASYETANTGELFF
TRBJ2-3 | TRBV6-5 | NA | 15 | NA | TGTGCCAGCAGGCCGGGGACACTGAGCACAGATACGCAGTATTTT | CASRPGTLSTDTQYF
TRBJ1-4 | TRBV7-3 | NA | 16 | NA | TGTGCCAGCAGCTTAAAGGGGCCACCAACTAATGAAAAACTGTTTTTT | CASSLKGPPTNEKLFF